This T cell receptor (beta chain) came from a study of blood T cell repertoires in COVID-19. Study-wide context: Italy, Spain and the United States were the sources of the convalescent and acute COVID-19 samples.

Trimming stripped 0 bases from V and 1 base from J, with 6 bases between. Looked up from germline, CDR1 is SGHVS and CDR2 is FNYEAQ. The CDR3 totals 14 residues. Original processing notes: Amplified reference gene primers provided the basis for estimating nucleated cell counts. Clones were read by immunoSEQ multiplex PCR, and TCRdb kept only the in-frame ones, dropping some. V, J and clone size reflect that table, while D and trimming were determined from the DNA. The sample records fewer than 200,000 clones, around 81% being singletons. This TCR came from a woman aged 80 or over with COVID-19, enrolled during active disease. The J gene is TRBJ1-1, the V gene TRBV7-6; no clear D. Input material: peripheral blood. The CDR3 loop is CASSLARANTEAFF. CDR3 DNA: TGTGCCAGCAGCTTAGCGCGAGCGAACACTGAAGCTTTCTTT.